These 20 T cell receptor beta chains came from one sample sequenced in a study of blood T cell repertoires in COVID-19. TCRdb keeps only in-frame clones here, not all; method: immunoSEQ multiplex PCR. The profile covers tens of thousands of clones, with 80% to 90% appearing a single time and roughly 2.5% taken by the ten largest. Source material: peripheral blood. These receptors were taken from a man over 45 with COVID-19, enrolled during active disease.

The V call is TRBV2, the J call TRBJ1-5; D is unresolved. CDR1 SNHLY and CDR2 FYNNEI come from the germline V gene. The CDR3 has 15 amino acids. The germline V and J ends were trimmed by 6 bases and 8 bases, with 20 bases remaining between them. CDR3 protein: CASSAYHGGTKPQHF. The CDR3 coding sequence is TGTGCCAGCAGCGCCTACCATGGCGGTACCAAGCCCCAGCATTTT.

V and J are TRBV2 and TRBJ1-6, with D possibly TRBD1 on 6 matching bases. Germline V gene sequence: CDR1 SNHLY, CDR2 FYNNEI. The CDR3 is 15 residues long. The germline V and J ends were trimmed by 0 bases and 11 bases, with 14 bases remaining between them. The CDR3 DNA reads as TGTGCCAGCAGTGAAGCTGGACAGTTATCGCCACCCCTCCACTTT. It is translated as CASSEAGQLSPPLHF.

The chain uses TRBV5-8 and TRBJ1-1; D is unresolved. V lost 2 bases to trimming and J lost 0 bases, with 5 bases between them. The germline V gene has CDR1 SGHTS and CDR2 YDEGEE. This CDR3 has 13 residues. CDR3 nucleotide sequence: TGTGCCAGCAGCTTCTTAGTGAACACTGAAGCTTTCTTT. It codes for CASSFLVNTEAFF.

This chain connects TRBV5-4 to TRBJ2-5, with TRBD1 matching 8 bases. Germline assignment: CDR1 SGHNT and CDR2 YYREEE (reference sequence). The ends lost 4 bases at V and 1 base at J; junction bases unmatched: 3. The CDR3 is 14 amino acids. CDR3 in DNA: TGTGCCAGCAGCAAAGGGACAGGCCAAGAGACCCAGTACTTC. It encodes CASSKGTGQETQYF.

V gene TRBV27 combines with J gene TRBJ1-2, with D maybe TRBD1 (5 bases). V was trimmed by 8 bases and J by 2 bases, leaving 12 bases between them. CDR3 length equals 13 residues. The germline V gene has CDR1 MNHEY and CDR2 SMNVEV (reference sequence). Here the CDR3 DNA reads TGTGCCAGCGCAGAAGGGGCGAACTATGGCTACACCTTC. This codes for CASAEGANYGYTF.

The rearrangement links TRBV5-1 to TRBJ2-2; 9 positions agree with TRBD2. Losses at the gene ends were 4 bases for V and 3 bases for J; bases not matched to a gene: 13. CDR1 is SGHRS, CDR2 YFSETQ, per germline. This CDR3 has 18 residues. The DNA for the CDR3 is TGCGCCAGCAGCATCAGACTCGCGGGGGGGCCAGACACCGGGGAGCTGTTTTTT. Protein sequence: CASSIRLAGGPDTGELFF.

The rearrangement links TRBV2 to TRBJ1-2, with 7 bases matching TRBD1. V shed 4 bases and J 4 bases; nucleotides not matched to a gene: 3. Germline V gene data show CDR1 as SNHLY and CDR2 as FYNNEI. This CDR3 region has 13 residues. CDR3 protein: CASSAAGGYGYTF. CDR3 sequence (DNA): TGTGCCAGCAGTGCCGCAGGGGGCTATGGCTACACCTTC. The full variable domain, completed using reference TRBV2 and TRBJ1-2, is EPEVTQTPSHQVTQMGQEVILRCVPISNHLYFYWYRQILGQKVEFLVSFYNNEISEKSEIFDDQFSVERPDGSNFTLKIRSTKLEDSAMYFCASSAAGGYGYTFGSGTRLTVV.

This clone was recorded only once. The chain is built from TRBV28 and TRBJ1-5, with TRBD1 matching over 11 bases. Trimming took 5 bases from V and 3 from J; bases not matched to a gene: 6. This CDR3 spans 16 amino acids. The germline V gene has CDR1 MDHEN and CDR2 SYDVKM. The CDR3 DNA sequence: TGTGCCAGCAGTGCCGGGACAGGGGGATTCAATCAGCCCCAGCATTTT. This translates into CASSAGTGGFNQPQHF. The full variable domain, with the rest looked up from reference TRBV28 and TRBJ1-5, is DVKVTQSSRYLVKRTGEKVFLECVQDMDHENMFWYRQDPGLGLRLIYFSYDVKMKEKGDIPEGYSVSREKKERFSLILESASTNQTSMYLCASSAGTGGFNQPQHFGDGTRLSIL.

The rearrangement joins TRBV20-1 to TRBJ2-2, with TRBD1 matching 7 bases. The germline gives CDR1 DFQATT, CDR2 SNEGSKA (reference sequence). The CDR3 is 18 amino acids. Trimming removed 3 bases from V and 4 bases from J; junction bases left unmatched: 17. CDR3 loop: CSASKPSYLRQGTGELFF. CDR3 in DNA: TGCAGTGCTAGTAAACCTTCGTATCTCAGACAGGGCACCGGGGAGCTGTTTTTT.

The CDR3 nucleotides read TGTGCCAGCAGTTACCAGGGGGCGGGATATGGCTACACCTTC. Encoded protein: CASSYQGAGYGYTF. This chain joins TRBV6-6 and TRBJ1-2; 8 positions match TRBD1. Germline assignment: CDR1 MNHNY and CDR2 SVGAGI (reference sequence). With 2 bases clipped from V and 5 bases from J, the junction kept 4 bases outside the gene matches. The CDR3 contains 14 residues.

The chain couples TRBV2 to TRBJ2-3; 8 bases agree with TRBD2. This CDR3 comprises 18 residues. Germline V gene sequence: CDR1 SNHLY, CDR2 FYNNEI. The junction had 14 bases not matched to a gene; V was cut back by 6 bases and J by 0 bases. The CDR3 sequence is CASRVSGAVISSTDTQYF. In DNA form, the CDR3 reads TGTGCCAGCAGGGTTAGCGGGGCAGTAATCTCTAGCACAGATACGCAGTATTTT.

The rearrangement uses TRBV5-4 and TRBJ1-2; 8 bases are a match to TRBD1. Germline values: CDR1 SGHNT, CDR2 YYREEE (reference sequence). V was pared by 0 bases and J by 5 bases, with 6 bases of the junction left unmatched. This CDR3 is built from 15 residues. The chain's CDR3 is CASSLAGGAGYGYTF. Here the CDR3 DNA reads TGTGCCAGCAGCTTGGCAGGGGGCGCTGGATATGGCTACACCTTC.

This chain joins TRBV9 and TRBJ1-2; the D gene is possibly TRBD1 (6 bases). V lost 2 bases and J lost 4, with 12 bases in between. The CDR3 is 14 amino acids. Germline V lookup: CDR1 SGDLS, CDR2 YYNGEE. CDR3 DNA sequence: TGTGCCAGCAGCGTGTCAACAGGGACCTATGGCTACACCTTC. It specifies CASSVSTGTYGYTF.

The chain is built from TRBV6-4 and TRBJ2-4; perhaps TRBD1 as D (5 bases). CDR1 is MRHNA, CDR2 SNTAGT, per germline. Between the trimmed V and J ends, which lost 6 bases and 6 bases, there was a span of 12 bases. The CDR3 has 13 residues. The CDR3 coding sequence is TGTGCCAGCAGCCCAGGGCAGGGAAACATTCAGTACTTC. It translates to CASSPGQGNIQYF.

The rearrangement uses TRBV5-1 and TRBJ2-5; D is unresolved. V lost 0 bases and J lost 0, with 6 bases in between. The CDR3 extends over 14 amino acids. Germline V gene data show CDR1 as SGHRS and CDR2 as YFSETQ. The CDR3 DNA reads as TGCGCCAGCAGCTTGGGGCGGAACCAAGAGACCCAGTACTTC. Amino acids: CASSLGRNQETQYF.

The J gene is TRBJ1-6, the V gene TRBV28; TRBD1 matches at 12 bases. The CDR3 is 17 amino acids. Germline assignment: CDR1 MDHEN and CDR2 SYDVKM. The V segment lost 5 bases and the J segment 2 bases; nucleotides outside the gene matches: 4. CDR3 nucleotide sequence: TGTGCCAGCAGTGGGACAGGGGGCTTTGCCTATAATTCACCCCTCCACTTT. Protein sequence: CASSGTGGFAYNSPLHF.

V gene TRBV27 combines with J gene TRBJ1-6; D ambiguous. The germline V gene has CDR1 MNHEY and CDR2 SMNVEV (reference sequence). Trimming took 8 bases from V and 0 from J, leaving 8 bases between them. This CDR3 is built from 14 residues. CDR3 loop: CASGTVSYNSPLHF. The DNA for the CDR3 is TGTGCCAGCGGAACAGTCTCCTATAATTCACCCCTCCACTTT.

The chain employs TRBV28 and TRBJ2-2; D may be TRBD1 (5 bases). V gave up 9 bases and J gave up 2 bases, with 10 bases separating them. CDR1 and CDR2 from the germline V gene are MDHEN and SYDVKM. The CDR3 totals 13 residues. The CDR3 spells CASDSRNTGELFF. The CDR3 coding sequence is TGTGCCAGTGACAGCCGTAACACCGGGGAGCTGTTTTTT.

The V and J genes are TRBV9 and TRBJ2-3; tentative D call: TRBD2 (5 bases). The length of the CDR3 is 15 residues. Germline assignment: CDR1 SGDLS and CDR2 YYNGEE. The V end lost 0 bases, the J end lost 3 bases, and 11 bases lay between the germline ends. The CDR3 protein is CASSVGVAMTDTQYF. CDR3 DNA: TGTGCCAGCAGCGTAGGGGTAGCGATGACAGATACGCAGTATTTT. Combining the CDR3 with reference TRBV9 and TRBJ2-3 gives the whole variable domain DSGVTQTPKHLITATGQRVTLRCSPRSGDLSVYWYQQSLDQGLQFLIQYYNGEERAKGNILERFSAQQFPDLHSELNLSSLELGDSALYFCASSVGVAMTDTQYFGPGTRLTVL.

The chain couples TRBV7-2 to TRBJ2-7; 7 bases line up with TRBD2. The CDR3 contains 15 residues. J gave up 8 bases and V 5 bases, and 15 bases lay outside the gene matches. The germline V gene has CDR1 SGHTA and CDR2 FQGNSA. The CDR3 reads CASSPSGTNSGQQYF. CDR3 coding DNA: TGTGCCAGCAGCCCGTCCGGGACTAATAGCGGCCAGCAGTACTTC.